A selection of T cell receptor beta chains follows, all from one sample in a study of regulatory T cells in long-lasting Graves disease. One entry per CDR3 protein, called by TCRdb with MiXCR from the multiplex PCR reads. Among 430,000 or so distinct CDR3 sequences, over 20% were seen once, and the ten largest hold roughly an eighth. The source was peripheral blood mononuclear cells (PBMCs), collected when the disease was refractory, from a patient treated with antithyroid drugs. The receptors originated from a female donor with Graves disease. The CDR3 runs from the conserved cysteine through the conserved F or W. Each record gives: V gene, D gene, J gene, clone size, CDR3 length, CDR3 protein, CDR3 DNA. The D gene is left open where the match is weak. Clone size, where shown, is once, few, many, or a class for clones that have expanded.

TRBV28	TRBD1	TRBJ2-7	many	15	CASSFAQGASYEQYF	TGTGCCAGCAGTTTTGCCCAGGGGGCCTCCTACGAGCAGTACTTC
TRBV6-1	-	TRBJ2-2	few	15	CASSPGASEGGELFF	TGTGCCAGCAGTCCAGGAGCGAGTGAAGGCGGGGAGCTGTTTTTT
TRBV12-3/TRBV12-4	-	TRBJ1-1	-	15	CASSPRLGANTEAFF	TGTGCCAGCAGCCCTCGCCTGGGAGCAAACACTGAAGCTTTCTTT
TRBV2	-	TRBJ2-1	-	15	CASTPTASSYNEQFF	TGTGCCAGCACCCCGACTGCTAGCTCCTACAATGAGCAGTTCTTC
TRBV20-1	-	TRBJ1-1	many	13	CSARQGLNTEAFF	TGCAGTGCTAGACAGGGACTAAACACTGAAGCTTTCTTT
TRBV2	TRBD1	TRBJ2-7	many	15	CASSDRAGGPYEQYF	TGTGCCAGCAGTGATCGGGCAGGGGGCCCCTACGAGCAGTACTTC
TRBV28	-	TRBJ2-6	few	16	CASLPGLRSGANVLTF	TGTGCCAGTCTCCCGGGGCTCCGCTCTGGGGCCAACGTCCTGACTTTC
TRBV10-3	TRBD2	TRBJ2-5	many	17	CAISPGLSGREVETQYF	TGTGCCATCAGTCCGGGATTGAGCGGGAGGGAGGTAGAGACCCAGTACTTC
TRBV20-1	TRBD1	TRBJ1-1	many	15	CSARAPDRGNTEAFF	TGCAGTGCTAGAGCTCCGGACAGGGGAAACACTGAAGCTTTCTTT
TRBV20-1	-	TRBJ2-6	-	14	CSARLFSGANVLTF	TGCAGTGCCCGTCTTTTCTCTGGGGCCAACGTCCTGACTTTC
TRBV7-9	TRBD1	TRBJ1-2	many	17	CASSSRPGGGRYYGYTF	TGTGCCAGCAGCTCCCGGCCAGGGGGGGGACGCTACTATGGCTACACCTTC
TRBV6-1	TRBD1	TRBJ2-7	-	18	CASSEAFWGAGGDYEQYF	TGTGCCAGCAGTGAAGCGTTCTGGGGAGCAGGGGGCGACTACGAGCAGTACTTC
TRBV18	TRBD1	TRBJ2-7	many	14	CASSRTGGANEQYF	TGTGCCAGCTCGCGGACAGGGGGCGCGAACGAGCAGTACTTC
TRBV6-9	-	TRBJ2-7	-	13	CASSWGDGGEQYF	TGTGCCAGCAGTTGGGGGGACGGAGGCGAGCAGTACTTC
TRBV2	TRBD1	TRBJ2-7	many	14	CASSEETGPYEQYF	TGTGCCAGCAGTGAAGAGACAGGGCCCTACGAGCAGTACTTC
TRBV5-1	-	TRBJ1-1	many	14	CASSLAAGWTEAFF	TGCGCCAGCAGTCTAGCGGCCGGGTGGACTGAAGCTTTCTTT
TRBV7-3	TRBD2	TRBJ2-7	few	14	CASSPSGKTVGLYF	TGTGCCAGCAGCCCTAGCGGGAAGACCGTGGGGTTGTACTTC
TRBV12-3/TRBV12-4	-	TRBJ2-2	-	17	CASSLESLISNTGELFF	TGTGCCAGCAGTTTAGAGTCGTTGATATCGAACACCGGGGAGCTGTTTTTT
TRBV7-8	TRBD1	TRBJ2-5	-	17	CASSLYGTGSYQETQYF	TGTGCCAGCAGCTTATACGGGACAGGATCGTACCAAGAGACCCAGTACTTC
TRBV20-1	-	TRBJ2-3	-	13	CSASSTSSDTQYF	TGCAGTGCTAGTTCGACTAGTTCAGATACGCAGTATTTT
TRBV19	TRBD1	TRBJ2-5	-	16	CASSTTAGTGEEAQYF	TGTGCCAGTAGTACCACCGCCGGGACAGGGGAAGAGGCCCAGTACTTC
TRBV20-1	TRBD2	TRBJ2-3	-	17	CSAGDPSSGRSGGAQYF	TGCAGTGCTGGGGACCCCTCTAGCGGGAGGTCTGGAGGGGCGCAGTATTTT
TRBV29-1	-	TRBJ1-2	few	12	CSSREGVSGYTF	TGCAGCTCCAGGGAGGGAGTCAGCGGCTACACCTTC